The clone carrying this TCR beta chain showed up just a few times. The data derive from a study of identical twins. Each cDNA held unique molecular identifiers, and template switching gave it a universal primer site. TCRdb reprocessed the 5' RACE reads with MiXCR, giving one entry per CDR3 protein. The sample has 460,000 or so distinct CDR3 sequences; approximately 14% are singletons. Germline V gene lookup returns CDR1 SGHAT and CDR2 FQNNGV. The V end lost 5 bases, the J end lost 2 bases, and 16 bases lay between the germline ends. This CDR3 is built from 15 residues. These same data were also listed under a study on yellow fever vaccine responses in identical twins.

The receptor was isolated from a young woman in good health. The chain combines TRBV11-2 with TRBJ2-7, with D perhaps assigned TRBD1 or TRBD2 (5 bases each). The source material was CD4+ T cells sorted from blood. This CDR3 reads CASSLPQGRAYEQYF. The CDR3 nucleotides are TGTGCCAGCAGCCTCCCCCAGGGACGGGCCTACGAGCAGTACTTC. Filled out from reference TRBV11-2 and TRBJ2-7, the complete variable domain reads EAGVAQSPRYKIIEKRQSVAFWCNPISGHATLYWYQQILGQGPKLLIQFQNNGVVDDSQLPKDRFSAERLKGVDSTLKIQPAKLEDSAVYLCASSLPQGRAYEQYFGPGTRLTVT.